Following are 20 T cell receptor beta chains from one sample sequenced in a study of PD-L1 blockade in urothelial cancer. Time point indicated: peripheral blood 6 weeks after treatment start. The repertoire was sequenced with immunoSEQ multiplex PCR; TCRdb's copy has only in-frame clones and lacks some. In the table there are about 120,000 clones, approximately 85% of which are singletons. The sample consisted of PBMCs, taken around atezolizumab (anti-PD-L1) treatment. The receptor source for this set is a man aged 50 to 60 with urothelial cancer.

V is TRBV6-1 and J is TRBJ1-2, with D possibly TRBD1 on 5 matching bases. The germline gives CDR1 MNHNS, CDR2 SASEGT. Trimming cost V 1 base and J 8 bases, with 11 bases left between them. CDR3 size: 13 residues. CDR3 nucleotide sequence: TGTGCCAGCAGTGAAGTCCGGGGACTCGGCTACACCTTC. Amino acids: CASSEVRGLGYTF.

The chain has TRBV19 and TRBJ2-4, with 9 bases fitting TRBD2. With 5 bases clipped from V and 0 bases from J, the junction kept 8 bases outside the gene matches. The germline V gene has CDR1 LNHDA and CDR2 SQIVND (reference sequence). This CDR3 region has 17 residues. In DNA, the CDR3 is TGTGCCAGTAGTGCCCGACTAGCGGACCTAGCCAAAAACATTCAGTACTTC. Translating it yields CASSARLADLAKNIQYF.

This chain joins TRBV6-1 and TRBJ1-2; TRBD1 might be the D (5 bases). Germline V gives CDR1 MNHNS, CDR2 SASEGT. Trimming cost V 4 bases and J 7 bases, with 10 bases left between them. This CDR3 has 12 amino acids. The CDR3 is CASSGGGSGYTF. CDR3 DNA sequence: TGTGCCAGCAGTGGGGGGGGATCTGGCTACACCTTC.

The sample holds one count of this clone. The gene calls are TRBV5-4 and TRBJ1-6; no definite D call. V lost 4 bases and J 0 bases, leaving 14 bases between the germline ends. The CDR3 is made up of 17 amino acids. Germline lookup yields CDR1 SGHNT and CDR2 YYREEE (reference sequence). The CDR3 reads CASSPRLEGSYNSPLHF. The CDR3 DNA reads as TGTGCCAGCAGCCCCCGCCTCGAGGGCTCCTATAATTCACCCCTCCACTTT.

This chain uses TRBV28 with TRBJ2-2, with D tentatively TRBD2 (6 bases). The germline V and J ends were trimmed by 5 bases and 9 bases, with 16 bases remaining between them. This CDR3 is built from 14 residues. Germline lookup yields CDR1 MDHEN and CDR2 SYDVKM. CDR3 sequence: CASSAPSGLRELFF. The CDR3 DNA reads TGTGCCAGCAGTGCCCCCAGCGGGCTCCGGGAGCTGTTTTTT.

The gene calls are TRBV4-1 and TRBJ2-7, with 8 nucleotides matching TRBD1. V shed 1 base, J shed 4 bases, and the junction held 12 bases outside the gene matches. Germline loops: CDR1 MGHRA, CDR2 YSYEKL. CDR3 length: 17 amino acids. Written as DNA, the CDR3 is TGCGCCAGCAGCCAAGGGGTTCAGGGGGCCTCCCTATACGAGCAGTACTTC. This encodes CASSQGVQGASLYEQYF.

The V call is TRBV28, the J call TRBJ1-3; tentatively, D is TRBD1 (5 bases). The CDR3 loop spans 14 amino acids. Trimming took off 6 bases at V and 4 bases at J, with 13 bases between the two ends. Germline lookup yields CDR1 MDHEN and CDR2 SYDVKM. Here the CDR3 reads CASSLQGAGNTIYF. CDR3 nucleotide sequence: TGTGCCAGCAGCCTTCAGGGTGCAGGAAACACCATATATTTT.

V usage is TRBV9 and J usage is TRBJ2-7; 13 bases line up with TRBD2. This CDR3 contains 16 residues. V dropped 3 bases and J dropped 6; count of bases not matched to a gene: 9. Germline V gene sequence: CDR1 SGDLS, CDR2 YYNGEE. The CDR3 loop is CASSGPGTSGTGEQYF. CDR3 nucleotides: TGTGCCAGCAGCGGCCCCGGGACTAGCGGGACGGGCGAGCAGTACTTC.

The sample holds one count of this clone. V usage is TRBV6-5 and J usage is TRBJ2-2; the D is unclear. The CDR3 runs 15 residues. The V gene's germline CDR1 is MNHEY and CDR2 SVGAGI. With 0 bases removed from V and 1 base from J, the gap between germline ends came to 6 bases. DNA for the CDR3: TGTGCCAGCAGTTACTCGTCAGGGAACACCGGGGAGCTGTTTTTT. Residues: CASSYSSGNTGELFF.

CDR3 amino acids: CASSSTSGWQETQYF. The CDR3 region has the DNA TGTGCCAGCAGCTCAACTAGCGGGTGGCAAGAGACCCAGTACTTC. The chain couples TRBV9 to TRBJ2-5; 9 bases agree with TRBD2. This CDR3 contains 15 residues. CDR1 and CDR2 from the germline V gene are SGDLS and YYNGEE. The V gene end was trimmed by 4 bases and the J gene end by 2 bases; junction bases not matched to a gene: 6.

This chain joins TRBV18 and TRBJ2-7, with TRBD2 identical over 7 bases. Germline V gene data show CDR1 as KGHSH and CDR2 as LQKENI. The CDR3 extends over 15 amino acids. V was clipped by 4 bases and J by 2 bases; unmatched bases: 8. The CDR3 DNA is TGTGCCAGCTCACTCACGCGGGGGTCAGCCTACGAGCAGTACTTC. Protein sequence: CASSLTRGSAYEQYF.

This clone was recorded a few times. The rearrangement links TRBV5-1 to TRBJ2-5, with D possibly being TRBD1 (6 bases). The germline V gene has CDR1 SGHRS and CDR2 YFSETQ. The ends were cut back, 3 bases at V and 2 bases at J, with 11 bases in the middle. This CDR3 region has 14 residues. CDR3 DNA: TGCGCCAGCAGCTCGGACAGCCAACAAGAGACCCAGTACTTC. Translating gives CASSSDSQQETQYF.

CDR3 protein: CASSELGGKNEKLFF. CDR3 nucleotide sequence: TGTGCCAGCAGTGAACTTGGGGGGAAGAATGAAAAACTGTTTTTT. V and J are TRBV6-1 and TRBJ1-4; tentative D call: TRBD1 (5 bases). V lost 2 bases and J 5 bases, leaving 12 bases between the germline ends. Looked up from germline, CDR1 is MNHNS and CDR2 is SASEGT. The CDR3 is 15 amino acids.

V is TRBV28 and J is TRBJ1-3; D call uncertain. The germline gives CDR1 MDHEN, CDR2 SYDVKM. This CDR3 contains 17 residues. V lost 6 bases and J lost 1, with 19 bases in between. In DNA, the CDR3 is TGTGCCAGCAGGAACCCCTTAGATGCGGGGTCTGGAAACACCATATATTTT. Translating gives CASRNPLDAGSGNTIYF. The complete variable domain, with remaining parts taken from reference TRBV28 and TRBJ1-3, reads DVKVTQSSRYLVKRTGEKVFLECVQDMDHENMFWYRQDPGLGLRLIYFSYDVKMKEKGDIPEGYSVSREKKERFSLILESASTNQTSMYLCASRNPLDAGSGNTIYFGEGSWLTVV.

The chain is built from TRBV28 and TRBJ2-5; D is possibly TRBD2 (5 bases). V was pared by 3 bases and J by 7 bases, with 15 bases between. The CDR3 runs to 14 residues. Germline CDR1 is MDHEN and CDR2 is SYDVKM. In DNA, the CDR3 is TGTGCCAGCAGTTTTACGCTCGGGGATTCGACCCAGTACTTC. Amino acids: CASSFTLGDSTQYF.

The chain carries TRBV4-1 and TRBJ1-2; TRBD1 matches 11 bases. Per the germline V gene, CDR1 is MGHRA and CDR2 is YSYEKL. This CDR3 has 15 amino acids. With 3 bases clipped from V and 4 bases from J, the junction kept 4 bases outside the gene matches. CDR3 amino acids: CASSQGQGGGYGYTF. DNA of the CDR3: TGCGCCAGCAGCCAGGGACAGGGGGGTGGCTATGGCTACACCTTC.

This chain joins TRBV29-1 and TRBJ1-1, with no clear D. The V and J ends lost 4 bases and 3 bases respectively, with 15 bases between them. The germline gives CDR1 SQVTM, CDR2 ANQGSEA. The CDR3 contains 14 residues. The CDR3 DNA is TGCAGCGTTGGAGTCGGCAGCGCTGACACTGAAGCTTTCTTT. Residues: CSVGVGSADTEAFF.

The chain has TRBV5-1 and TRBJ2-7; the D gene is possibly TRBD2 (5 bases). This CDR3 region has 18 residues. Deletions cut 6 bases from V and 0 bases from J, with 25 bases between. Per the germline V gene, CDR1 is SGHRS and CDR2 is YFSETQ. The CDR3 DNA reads TGCGCCAGCACACCGGGTAGAGAGGGCGGGCGTAGCTCCTACGAGCAGTACTTC. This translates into CASTPGREGGRSSYEQYF.

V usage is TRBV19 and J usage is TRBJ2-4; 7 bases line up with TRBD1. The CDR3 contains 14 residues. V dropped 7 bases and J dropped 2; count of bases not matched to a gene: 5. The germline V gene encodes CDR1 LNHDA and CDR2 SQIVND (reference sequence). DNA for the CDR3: TGTGCCAGTACTTCGACAGGGACCAAAAACATTCAGTACTTC. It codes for CASTSTGTKNIQYF.

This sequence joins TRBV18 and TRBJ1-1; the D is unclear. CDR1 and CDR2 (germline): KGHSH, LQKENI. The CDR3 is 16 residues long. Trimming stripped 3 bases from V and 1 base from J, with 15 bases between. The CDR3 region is CASSPPLRPENTEAFF. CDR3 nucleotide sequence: TGTGCCAGCTCACCCCCGCTCCGCCCAGAGAACACTGAAGCTTTCTTT.